What follows are 15 T cell receptor beta chains derived from one specimen sequenced in a study of T cells after yellow fever vaccination. MiXCR, applied by TCRdb to the 5' RACE reads, yields one record per CDR3 protein. Of some 600,000 distinct CDR3 sequences listed, roughly 12% are singletons. This specimen was PBMCs, taken on the day of the yellow fever booster vaccination. The receptors derive from a man aged 30 to 45 who received the YFV17D yellow fever vaccine.

The chain links TRBV6-5 to TRBJ2-1, with D uncertain. Germline assignment: CDR1 MNHEY and CDR2 SVGAGI. Deletions cut 0 bases from V and 6 bases from J, with 9 bases between. The CDR3 has 14 amino acids. The CDR3 protein is CASSYSASTNEQFF. DNA for the CDR3: TGTGCCAGCAGTTACTCGGCGTCTACCAATGAGCAGTTCTTC.

This clonotype came up a few times. The rearrangement joins TRBV5-8 to TRBJ1-1; TRBD1 matches 10 bases. V dropped 4 bases and J dropped 9; count of bases not matched to a gene: 15. The CDR3 is 16 residues long. The V gene's germline CDR1 is SGHTS and CDR2 YDEGEE. The CDR3 here is CASSLQPGQGFEKAFF. CDR3 DNA: TGTGCCAGCAGCCTCCAACCGGGACAGGGGTTTGAAAAAGCTTTCTTT.

This clonotype has just one count. The rearrangement uses TRBV18 and TRBJ1-1, with D perhaps TRBD1 (5 bases). Trimming shortened V by 3 bases and J by 3 bases, and 8 bases separated the two germline ends. Germline V gene sequence: CDR1 KGHSH, CDR2 LQKENI. The CDR3 extends over 13 amino acids. CDR3 sequence reads: CASSPMGDTEAFF. CDR3 DNA: TGTGCCAGCTCACCTATGGGGGACACTGAAGCTTTCTTT.

This clonotype was detected only a few times. Here the CDR3 reads CASSLAGQRETQYF. CDR3 in DNA: TGCGCCAGCAGCTTGGCGGGACAGAGGGAGACCCAGTACTTC. This sequence joins TRBV5-1 and TRBJ2-5; 7 positions agree with TRBD1. CDR3 size: 14 residues. Germline CDR1 reads SGHRS; CDR2 reads YFSETQ. V lost 0 bases, J lost 5 bases, and 4 bases stayed unmatched.

In this sample, this clonotype turned up a few times. The chain carries TRBV5-1 and TRBJ2-5, with TRBD2 matching 9 bases. From germline, CDR1 is SGHRS and CDR2 YFSETQ. The trim removed 1 base at V and 3 bases at J, leaving 1 base unmatched. The CDR3 is 14 amino acids. CDR3 DNA: TGCGCCAGCAGCTTGTCTAGCGGGGAAGAGACCCAGTACTTC. This gives the protein CASSLSSGEETQYF.

The chain is built from TRBV9 and TRBJ2-7; possible D gene TRBD1, 6 bases. Germline V gene sequence: CDR1 SGDLS, CDR2 YYNGEE. The CDR3 has 13 amino acids. V gave up 4 bases and J gave up 4 bases, with 12 bases separating them. CDR3 sequence (DNA): TGTGCCAGCAGCTCCGGGGACAAATACGAGCAGTACTTC. It is translated as CASSSGDKYEQYF.

This clonotype occurred a few times. CDR3 sequence reads: CASSPASGSETYNEQFF. As DNA, the CDR3 is TGCGCCAGCAGCCCAGCTAGCGGGAGTGAAACCTACAATGAGCAGTTCTTC. The chain joins TRBV4-3 to TRBJ2-1, with 10 bases fitting TRBD2. CDR1 is LGHNA, CDR2 YSLEER, per germline. The CDR3 contains 17 residues. V lost 4 bases and J lost 2; bases outside the gene matches: 8.

This clonotype was seen a few times. This rearrangement joins TRBV5-1 to TRBJ2-5, with 7 bases aligning to TRBD1. After removal of 0 bases from V and 5 bases from J, the junction contained 4 bases not matched to a gene. The CDR3 contains 14 residues. The germline CDR1 and CDR2 sequences are SGHRS and YFSETQ. CDR3 in amino acids: CASSLEGARETQYF. The CDR3 DNA reads as TGCGCCAGCAGCTTGGAGGGGGCGCGGGAGACCCAGTACTTC.

This clonotype appeared a few times. The gene calls are TRBV5-1 and TRBJ1-3, with a possible D match to TRBD1 (6 bases). The CDR3 has 14 amino acids. Germline CDR1 SGHRS, CDR2 YFSETQ. Trimming removed 0 bases at V and 2 bases at J, with 6 bases between. Here the CDR3 reads CASSLGGPGNTIYF. The CDR3 nucleotides are TGCGCCAGCAGCTTGGGGGGGCCTGGAAACACCATATATTTT.

This chain links TRBV20-1 with TRBJ2-7; 7 nucleotides agree with TRBD1. V lost 3 bases, J lost 2 bases, and 7 bases stayed unmatched. Looked up from germline, CDR1 is DFQATT and CDR2 is SNEGSKA (reference sequence). The CDR3 has 14 residues. The CDR3 protein is CSARRGQGAYEQYF. The DNA of the CDR3 is TGCAGTGCTAGGCGAGGCCAGGGGGCCTACGAGCAGTACTTC.

The V and J genes are TRBV7-2 and TRBJ2-2; D gene unclear. The CDR3 totals 14 residues. The germline V and J ends were trimmed by 6 bases and 3 bases, with 11 bases remaining between them. Germline V gene lookup returns CDR1 SGHTA and CDR2 FQGNSA. The CDR3 is CASRRSGDTGELFF. CDR3 coding DNA: TGTGCCAGCAGGCGGTCTGGGGACACCGGGGAGCTGTTTTTT. Using reference TRBV7-2 and TRBJ2-2 for the parts outside the CDR3, the full variable domain is GAGVSQSPSNKVTEKGKDVELRCDPISGHTALYWYRQSLGQGLEFLIYFQGNSAPDKSGLPSDRFSAERTGGSVSTLTIQRTQQEDSAVYLCASRRSGDTGELFFGEGSRLTVL.

Only a few counts were recorded for this clonotype. This chain uses TRBV19 with TRBJ2-1; TRBD2 might be the D (6 bases). Trimming took off 7 bases at V and 4 bases at J, with 14 bases between the two ends. The CDR3 contains 14 residues. The germline CDR1 and CDR2 sequences are LNHDA and SQIVND (reference sequence). Here the CDR3 reads CASTAGRRYNEQFF. CDR3 DNA sequence: TGTGCCAGTACTGCCGGGAGAAGGTACAATGAGCAGTTCTTC.

This clonotype has more than one count but fewer than ten. This rearrangement joins TRBV30 to TRBJ2-1; 9 bases agree with TRBD2. From germline, CDR1 is GTSNPN and CDR2 SVGIG (reference sequence). There are 14 residues in the CDR3. V gave up 0 bases and J gave up 14 bases; unmatched junction bases: 11. For the CDR3, the DNA is TGTGCCTGGAGTGTCTTACTGGCTAGCGGGATTGAGTTCTTC. It specifies CAWSVLLASGIEFF.

The table lists this clonotype with a few counts. This chain uses TRBV10-2 with TRBJ2-1, with 14 bases identical to TRBD2. Germline V gene lookup returns CDR1 WSHSY and CDR2 SAAADI. The V gene end was trimmed by 5 bases and the J gene end by 9 bases; junction bases not matched to a gene: 9. The length of the CDR3 is 16 residues. This CDR3 is CASSNNRLAGGFEQFF. CDR3 in DNA: TGCGCCAGCAGTAACAACAGACTAGCGGGAGGGTTTGAGCAGTTCTTC.

This chain uses TRBV10-3 with TRBJ1-5, with D hard to call. Germline-derived CDR1 and CDR2 are ENHRY and SYGVKD. This CDR3 is built from 13 residues. Trimming pared 10 bases from V and 3 bases from J, leaving 13 bases between. CDR3 protein: CATLARDNQPQHF. CDR3 in DNA: TGTGCCACCCTAGCCCGGGACAATCAGCCCCAGCATTTT.